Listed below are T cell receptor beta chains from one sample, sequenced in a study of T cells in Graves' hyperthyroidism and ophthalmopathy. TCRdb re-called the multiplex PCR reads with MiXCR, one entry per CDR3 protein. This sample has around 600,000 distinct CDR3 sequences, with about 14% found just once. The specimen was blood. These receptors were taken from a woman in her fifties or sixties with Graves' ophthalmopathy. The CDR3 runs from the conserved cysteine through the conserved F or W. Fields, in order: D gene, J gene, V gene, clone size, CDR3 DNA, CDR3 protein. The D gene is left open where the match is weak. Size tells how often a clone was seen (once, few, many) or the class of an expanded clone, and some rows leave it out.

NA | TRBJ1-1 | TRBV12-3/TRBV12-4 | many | TGTGCCAGCACCCCCGAAGGGGCCGGCTCTGAAGCTTTCTTT | CASTPEGAGSEAFF
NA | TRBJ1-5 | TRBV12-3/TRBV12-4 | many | TGTGCCAGCAGTCTTTGGCAAAACAATCAGCCCCAGCATTTT | CASSLWQNNQPQHF
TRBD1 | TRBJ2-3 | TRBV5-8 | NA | TGTGCCAGCAGTGTTGGGCGACAGGGCCTGTCAGATACGCAGTATTTT | CASSVGRQGLSDTQYF
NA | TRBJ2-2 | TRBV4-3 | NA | TGCGCCAGCAGCCCCGATCAAGCGAACACCGGGGAGCTGTTTTTT | CASSPDQANTGELFF
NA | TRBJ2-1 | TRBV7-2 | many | TGTGCCAGCAGCTTAGGAACGGGGACATTTTCCCATGAGCAGTTCTTC | CASSLGTGTFSHEQFF
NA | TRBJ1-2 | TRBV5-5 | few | TGTGCCAGCAGCTTGGTGGCAGGATGGCCTACTGGCTACACCTTC | CASSLVAGWPTGYTF
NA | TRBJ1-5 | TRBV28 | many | TGTGCCAGCTATAAGGGGATCCATCAGCCCCAGCATTTT | CASYKGIHQPQHF
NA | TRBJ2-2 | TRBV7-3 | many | TGTGCCAGCAGCTTGGATCGTGGGGAGCTGTTTTTT | CASSLDRGELFF
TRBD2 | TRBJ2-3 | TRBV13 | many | TGTGCCAGCAGCTTAGTTGGGGGAGGGGATACGCAGTATTTT | CASSLVGGGDTQYF
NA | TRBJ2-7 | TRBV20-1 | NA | TGCAGTGCTAGAGTAAGGGACGCGTACGAGCAGTACTTC | CSARVRDAYEQYF
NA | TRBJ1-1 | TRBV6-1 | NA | TGTGCCAGCAGTGAAGCTGGTGGATTCGCTGAAGCTTTCTTT | CASSEAGGFAEAFF
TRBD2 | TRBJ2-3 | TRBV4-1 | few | TGCGCCAGCAGCCAGGCGACTAGCGTAAGCACAGATACGCAGTATTTT | CASSQATSVSTDTQYF
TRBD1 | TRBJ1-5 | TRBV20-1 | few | TGCAGTGCTAGATCCGGGACAGGGAGCGGTCAGCCCCAGCATTTT | CSARSGTGSGQPQHF
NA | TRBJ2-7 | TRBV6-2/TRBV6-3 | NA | TGTGCCATCTCCCCAGGGGGAGGGCCTACCTACGAGCAGTACTTC | CAISPGGGPTYEQYF
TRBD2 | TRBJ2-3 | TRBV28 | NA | TGTGCCAGCAGTTTCCTGACTAGCGGGTATAGCACAGATACGCAGTATTTT | CASSFLTSGYSTDTQYF
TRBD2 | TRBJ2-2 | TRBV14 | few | TGTGCCAGCAGCCAAAAACGCGGGACTAGCAGGAACACCGGGGAGCTGTTTTTT | CASSQKRGTSRNTGELFF
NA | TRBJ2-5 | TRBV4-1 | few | TGCGCCAGCAGCGACTTTAGCGTTCGGGAGACCCAGTACTTC | CASSDFSVRETQYF
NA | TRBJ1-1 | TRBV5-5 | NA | TGTGCCAGCAGCTCGAGGGGGGGGCAGAACTTTAACACTGAAGCTTTCTTT | CASSSRGGQNFNTEAFF
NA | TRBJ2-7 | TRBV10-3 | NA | TGTGCCATCACCCAAAACGGACAGACCTACGAGCAGTACTTC | CAITQNGQTYEQYF
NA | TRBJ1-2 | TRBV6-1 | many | TGTGCCAGCGTAATGGTTTTCGGATATGGCTACACCTTC | CASVMVFGYGYTF
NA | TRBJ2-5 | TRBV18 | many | TGTGCCAGCTCAGTGAACCGGGCTGGACACGAGACCCAGTACTTC | CASSVNRAGHETQYF
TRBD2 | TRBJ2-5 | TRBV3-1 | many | TGTGCCAGCAGCCGGAATTTCGGGACTAGCGAGACCCAGTACTTC | CASSRNFGTSETQYF
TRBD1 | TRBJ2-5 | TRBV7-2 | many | TGTGCCAGCAGCACGACCGGGACAGGGGAAGAGACCCAGTACTTC | CASSTTGTGEETQYF
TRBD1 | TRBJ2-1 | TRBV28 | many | TGTGCCAGCAGTCTGGACAGGGGTAGGAATGAGCAGTTCTTC | CASSLDRGRNEQFF
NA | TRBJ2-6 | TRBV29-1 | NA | TGCAGCGTCAACGAAGGCAGGATCTCTGGGGCCAACGTCCTGACTTTC | CSVNEGRISGANVLTF
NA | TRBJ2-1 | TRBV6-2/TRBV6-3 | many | TGTGCCAGCAGCGGAGTTTTGGGTCCTGCGAATGAGCAGTTCTTC | CASSGVLGPANEQFF
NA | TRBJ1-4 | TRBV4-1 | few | TGCGCCAGCAGCCAAGGAAATACGGGGGAAAAACTGTTTTTT | CASSQGNTGEKLFF
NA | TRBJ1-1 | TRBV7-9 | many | TGTGCCAGCAGCTCGCGGGAGCGCACTGAAGCTTTCTTT | CASSSRERTEAFF
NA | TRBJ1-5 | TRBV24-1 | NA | TGTGCCACCAGTAACGCAGGGGCTAATCAGCCCCAGCATTTT | CATSNAGANQPQHF
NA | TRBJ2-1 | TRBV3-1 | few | TGTGCCAGCAGCCATGCGGCGGGGAGACACAATGAGCAGTTCTTC | CASSHAAGRHNEQFF
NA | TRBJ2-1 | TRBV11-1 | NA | TGTGCCAGCACCCCCTGGGCAGGGCAAGGTGAGCAGTTCTTC | CASTPWAGQGEQFF
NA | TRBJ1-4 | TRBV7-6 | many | TGTGCCAGCAGCTCGATGGGGGAACTCAGGGAAAAACTGTTTTTT | CASSSMGELREKLFF
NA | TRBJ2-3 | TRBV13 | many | TGTGCCAGCAGCTCCACGTTCACAGATACGCAGTATTTT | CASSSTFTDTQYF
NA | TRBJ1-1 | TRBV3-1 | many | TGTGCCAGCAGCCAACTACAGGGACGAGTCACTGAAGCTTTCTTT | CASSQLQGRVTEAFF
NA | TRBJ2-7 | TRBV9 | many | TGTGCCAGCAGCGTAGGGGACGCCACCTACGAGCAGTACTTC | CASSVGDATYEQYF
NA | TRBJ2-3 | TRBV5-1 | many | TGCGCCAGCAGTTATGGCTCGGGTTACGCAGATACGCAGTATTTT | CASSYGSGYADTQYF
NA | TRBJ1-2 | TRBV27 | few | TGTGCCGAGGGTTGTGGCTACACCTTC | CAEGCGYTF
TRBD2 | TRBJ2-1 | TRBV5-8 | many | TGTGCCAGCAGCTTTGTGTTTTCTAGCGGGAGTTACAATGAGCAGTTCTTC | CASSFVFSSGSYNEQFF
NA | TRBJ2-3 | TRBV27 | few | TGTGCCAGCAGTTTAAGGGGGAGATATCCTTACACAGATACGCAGTATTTT | CASSLRGRYPYTDTQYF
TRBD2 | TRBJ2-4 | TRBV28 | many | TGTGCCAGCAGTTTATGGACGGCGGGAGGTTACGGCAAAAACATTCAGTACTTC | CASSLWTAGGYGKNIQYF
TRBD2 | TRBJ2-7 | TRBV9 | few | TGTGCCAGCAGCGTAGATGCGCTAGCGGGAATCTACGAGCAGTACTTC | CASSVDALAGIYEQYF
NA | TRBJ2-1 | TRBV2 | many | TGTGCCAGCAGTGACACTAGCTCCTACAATGAGCAGTTCTTC | CASSDTSSYNEQFF
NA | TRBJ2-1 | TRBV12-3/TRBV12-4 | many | TGTGCCAGCAGTTTCAGCCACCTCTACAATGAGCAGTTCTTC | CASSFSHLYNEQFF
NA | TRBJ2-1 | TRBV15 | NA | TGTGCCACCAGCATCTCTCTCAATGAGCAGTTCTTC | CATSISLNEQFF
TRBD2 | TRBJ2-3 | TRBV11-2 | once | TGTGCCAGCAGGGCCGGACTAGCGGGCTACACAGATACGCAGTATTTT | CASRAGLAGYTDTQYF
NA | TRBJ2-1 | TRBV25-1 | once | TGTGCCAGCAGTGAATTAGCGAGTGAGCAGTTCTTC | CASSELASEQFF
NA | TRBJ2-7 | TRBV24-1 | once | TGTGCCACCGGGGCACCCGGCAGGCGGAAAGCCTACGAGCAGTACTTC | CATGAPGRRKAYEQYF